The TCR beta chain under discussion was sequenced for a study of T cell responses to AZD1222 COVID-19 vaccine. With regard to this clone: Its antigen is not known.

This CDR3 comprises 14 residues. Trimming took off 7 bases at V and 2 bases at J, with 12 bases between the two ends. Germline V gives CDR1 MDHEN, CDR2 SYDVKM. Here immunoSEQ multiplex PCR was the method, and the copy in TCRdb shows in-frame clones only, minus some. The table has approximately 68,000 clones, around nine tenths seen once. Study-wide results and limits: In all cases, repertoires were sampled only after the peak T cell response. White British ancestry dominated among donors, who included more females, and clonal diversity was possibly underestimated. Only a handful of AZD1222 recipients, roughly 6 in all, had baseline seropositivity. Vaccine-associated CD4 TCRs spanned spike, dominant at 160-218 and 743-854.

V gene TRBV28 combines with J gene TRBJ1-5; no clear D gene. The sequences come from peripheral blood, collected 28 days after the second dose of the MenACWY control vaccine. This TCR came from an adult who received the MenACWY meningococcal vaccine as a control. For the CDR3, the DNA is TGTGCCAGCACCAAAACGATGGGCAATCAGCCCCAGCATTTT. This sequence encodes CASTKTMGNQPQHF. Full variable domain (outside the CDR3, taken from reference TRBV28 and TRBJ1-5): DVKVTQSSRYLVKRTGEKVFLECVQDMDHENMFWYRQDPGLGLRLIYFSYDVKMKEKGDIPEGYSVSREKKERFSLILESASTNQTSMYLCASTKTMGNQPQHFGDGTRLSIL.